This TCR beta chain comes out of a study of T cells after yellow fever vaccination. Study as a whole: Fractions of limited cellularity were prepared by means of SMART-Seq v4 Ultra Low Input.

Overall study findings and caveats: Booster samples showed a return of most primary-vaccination clones (under 97% CD4, approximately 88% CD8). Clonotypes appearing in both CD4 and CD8 compartments existed, and their share was small.

This clonotype was counted only a few times. Its cognate antigen is unknown. Template switching with 5'RACE generated the TCR cDNA and added a universal primer site and UMIs. TCRdb re-called the 5' RACE reads through MiXCR, storing one row per CDR3 protein. The sample has some 600,000 distinct CDR3 sequences; approximately 13% are singletons. With 3 bases clipped from V and 5 bases from J, the junction kept 5 bases outside the gene matches. CDR1 and CDR2 from the germline V gene are SGHRS and YFSETQ. The length of the CDR3 is 15 residues. The TCR comes from a man aged 25 to 45 who received the YFV17D yellow fever vaccine. The chain uses TRBV5-1 and TRBJ2-1, with TRBD1 matching 10 bases. The sequencing here drew on PBMCs, taken on the day of the yellow fever booster vaccination. The CDR3 nucleotides are TGCGCCAGCAGCTCGGGACAGGGGTCCCACAATGAGCAGTTCTTC. This gives the protein CASSSGQGSHNEQFF. Together with reference TRBV5-1 and TRBJ2-1, the CDR3 gives the full variable domain: KAGVTQTPRYLIKTRGQQVTLSCSPISGHRSVSWYQQTPGQGLQFLFEYFSETQRNKGNFPGRFSGRQFSNSRSEMNVSTLELGDSALYLCASSSGQGSHNEQFFGPGTRLTVL.